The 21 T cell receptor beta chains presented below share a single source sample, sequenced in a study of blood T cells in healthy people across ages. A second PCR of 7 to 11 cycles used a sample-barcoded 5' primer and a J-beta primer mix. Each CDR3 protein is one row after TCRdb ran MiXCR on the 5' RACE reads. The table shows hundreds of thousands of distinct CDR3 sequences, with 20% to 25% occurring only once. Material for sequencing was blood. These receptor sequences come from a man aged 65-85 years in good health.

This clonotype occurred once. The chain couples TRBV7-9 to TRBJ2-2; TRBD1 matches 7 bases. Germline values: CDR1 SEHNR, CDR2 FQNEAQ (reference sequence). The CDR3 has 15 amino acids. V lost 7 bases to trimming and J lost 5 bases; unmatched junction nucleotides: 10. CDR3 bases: TGTGCCAGCAACGAAGCCAGGGGGTTTACCGGGGAGCTGTTTTTT. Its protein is CASNEARGFTGELFF. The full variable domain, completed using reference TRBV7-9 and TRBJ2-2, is DTGVSQNPRHKITKRGQNVTFRCDPISEHNRLYWYRQTLGQGPEFLTYFQNEAQLEKSRLLSDRFSAERPKGSFSTLEIQRTEQGDSAMYLCASNEARGFTGELFFGEGSRLTVL.

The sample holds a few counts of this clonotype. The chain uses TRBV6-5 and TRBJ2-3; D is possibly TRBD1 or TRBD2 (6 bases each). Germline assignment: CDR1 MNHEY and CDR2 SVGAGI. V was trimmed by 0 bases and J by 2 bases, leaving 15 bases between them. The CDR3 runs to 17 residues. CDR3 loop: CASSYSRGAGTTDTQYF. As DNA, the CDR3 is TGTGCCAGCAGTTACTCGAGGGGGGCAGGCACCACAGATACGCAGTATTTT.

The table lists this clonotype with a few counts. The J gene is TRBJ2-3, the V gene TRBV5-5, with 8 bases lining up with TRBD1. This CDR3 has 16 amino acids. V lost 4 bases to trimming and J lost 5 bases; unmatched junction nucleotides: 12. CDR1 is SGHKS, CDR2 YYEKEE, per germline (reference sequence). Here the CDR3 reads CASSPAYRGVGDTQYF. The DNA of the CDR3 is TGTGCCAGCAGCCCGGCCTACAGGGGGGTCGGAGATACGCAGTATTTT.

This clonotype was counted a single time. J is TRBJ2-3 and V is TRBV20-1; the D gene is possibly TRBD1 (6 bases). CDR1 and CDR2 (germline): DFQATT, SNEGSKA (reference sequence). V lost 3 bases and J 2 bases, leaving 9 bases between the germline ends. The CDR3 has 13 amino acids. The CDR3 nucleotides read TGCAGTGCTAGCTCAGGGGCCACAGATACGCAGTATTTT. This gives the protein CSASSGATDTQYF.

The DNA of the CDR3 is TGTGCCAGCATACCTAGCGGGAGCTCCGGTAACGAGCAGTACTTC. Translation: CASIPSGSSGNEQYF. V gene TRBV6-2 or TRBV6-3 combines with J gene TRBJ2-7; TRBD2 aligns across 10 bases. Trimming at V came to 7 bases and at J to 5 bases, leaving 11 bases not matched to a gene. The CDR3 totals 15 residues. The germline CDR1 and CDR2 sequences are MNHEY and SVGEGT.

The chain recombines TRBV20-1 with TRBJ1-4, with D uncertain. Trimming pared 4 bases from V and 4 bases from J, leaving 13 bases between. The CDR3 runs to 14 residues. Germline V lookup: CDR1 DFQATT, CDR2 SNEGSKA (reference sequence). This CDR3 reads CSATLGGSNEKLFF. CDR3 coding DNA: TGCAGTGCTACCCTGGGCGGAAGTAATGAAAAACTGTTTTTT.

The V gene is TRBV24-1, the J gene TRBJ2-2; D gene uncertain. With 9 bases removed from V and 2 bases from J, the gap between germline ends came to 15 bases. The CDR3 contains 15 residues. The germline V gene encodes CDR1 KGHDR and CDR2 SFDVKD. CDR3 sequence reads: CATEDTGKNTGELFF. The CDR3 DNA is TGTGCCACCGAAGACACTGGCAAAAACACCGGGGAGCTGTTTTTT.

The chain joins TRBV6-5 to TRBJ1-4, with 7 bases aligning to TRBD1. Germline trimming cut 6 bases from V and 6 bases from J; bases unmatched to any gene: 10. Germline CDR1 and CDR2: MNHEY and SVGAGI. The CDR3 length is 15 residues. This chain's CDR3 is CASRSGGPEDEKLFF. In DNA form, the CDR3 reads TGTGCCAGCAGATCAGGGGGTCCTGAGGATGAAAAACTGTTTTTT.

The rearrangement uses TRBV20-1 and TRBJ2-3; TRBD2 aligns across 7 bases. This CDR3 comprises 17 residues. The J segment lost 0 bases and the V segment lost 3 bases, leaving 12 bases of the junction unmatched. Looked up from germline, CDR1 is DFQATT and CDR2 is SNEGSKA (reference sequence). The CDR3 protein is CSARVRIRAGSTDTQYF. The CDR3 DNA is TGCAGTGCTAGGGTTCGGATTCGAGCGGGGAGCACAGATACGCAGTATTTT.

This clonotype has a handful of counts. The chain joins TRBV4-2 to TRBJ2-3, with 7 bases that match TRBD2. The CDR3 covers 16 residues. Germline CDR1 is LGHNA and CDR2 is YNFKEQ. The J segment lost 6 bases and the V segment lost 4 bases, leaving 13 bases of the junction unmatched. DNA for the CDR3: TGTGCCAGCAGCCGGGGAATAGCGGGCCAAGGCGATACGCAGTATTTT. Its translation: CASSRGIAGQGDTQYF.

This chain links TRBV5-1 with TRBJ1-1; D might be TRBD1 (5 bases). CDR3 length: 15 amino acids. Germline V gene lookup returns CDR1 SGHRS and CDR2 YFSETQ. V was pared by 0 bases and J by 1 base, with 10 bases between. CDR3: CASSLGGTENTEAFF. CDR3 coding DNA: TGCGCCAGCAGCTTGGGAGGGACGGAGAACACTGAAGCTTTCTTT.

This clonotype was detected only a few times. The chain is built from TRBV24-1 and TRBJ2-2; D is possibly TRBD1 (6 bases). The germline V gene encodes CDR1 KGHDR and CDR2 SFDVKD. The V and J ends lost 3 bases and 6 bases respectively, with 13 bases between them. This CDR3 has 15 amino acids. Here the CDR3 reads CATSDPRGTAGELFF. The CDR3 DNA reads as TGTGCCACCAGTGATCCCAGGGGAACGGCCGGGGAGCTGTTTTTT.

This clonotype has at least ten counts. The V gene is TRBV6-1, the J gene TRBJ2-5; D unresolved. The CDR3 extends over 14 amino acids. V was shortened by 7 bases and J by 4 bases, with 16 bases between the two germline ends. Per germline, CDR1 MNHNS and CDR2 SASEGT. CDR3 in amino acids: CASKVGPQRETQYF. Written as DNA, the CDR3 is TGTGCCAGCAAAGTTGGACCCCAGAGAGAGACCCAGTACTTC.

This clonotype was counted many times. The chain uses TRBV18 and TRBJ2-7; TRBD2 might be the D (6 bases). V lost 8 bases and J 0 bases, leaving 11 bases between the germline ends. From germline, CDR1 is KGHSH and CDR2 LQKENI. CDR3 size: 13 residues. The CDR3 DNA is TGTGCCAGCAGTCCCGGGAGCTCCTACGAGCAGTACTTC. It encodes CASSPGSSYEQYF.

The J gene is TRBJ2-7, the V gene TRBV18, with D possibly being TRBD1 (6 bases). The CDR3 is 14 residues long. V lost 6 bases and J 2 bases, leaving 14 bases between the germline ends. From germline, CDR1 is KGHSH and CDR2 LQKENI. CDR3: CASSPVQGPYEQYF. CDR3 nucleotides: TGTGCCAGCTCTCCCGTGCAGGGGCCCTACGAGCAGTACTTC.

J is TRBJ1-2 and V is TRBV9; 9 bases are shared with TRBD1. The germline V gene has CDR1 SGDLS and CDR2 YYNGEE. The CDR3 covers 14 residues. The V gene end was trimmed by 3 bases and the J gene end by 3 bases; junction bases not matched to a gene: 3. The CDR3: CASSAGTGYYGYTF. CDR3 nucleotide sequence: TGTGCCAGCAGCGCCGGGACAGGGTACTATGGCTACACCTTC.

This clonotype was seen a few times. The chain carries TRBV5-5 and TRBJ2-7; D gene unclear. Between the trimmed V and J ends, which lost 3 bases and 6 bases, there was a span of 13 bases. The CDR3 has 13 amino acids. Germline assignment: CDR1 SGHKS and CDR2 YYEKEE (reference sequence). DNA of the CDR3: TGTGCCAGCAGCTCCTTGTTCCCGATCGAGCAGTACTTC. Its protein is CASSSLFPIEQYF.

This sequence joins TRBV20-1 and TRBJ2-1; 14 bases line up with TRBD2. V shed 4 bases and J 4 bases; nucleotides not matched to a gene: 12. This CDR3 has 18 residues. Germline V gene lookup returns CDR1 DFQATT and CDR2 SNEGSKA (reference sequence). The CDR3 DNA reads TGCAGTGCTACCTATCCGGGACTAGCGGGAGTGAGGTACAATGAGCAGTTCTTC. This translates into CSATYPGLAGVRYNEQFF.

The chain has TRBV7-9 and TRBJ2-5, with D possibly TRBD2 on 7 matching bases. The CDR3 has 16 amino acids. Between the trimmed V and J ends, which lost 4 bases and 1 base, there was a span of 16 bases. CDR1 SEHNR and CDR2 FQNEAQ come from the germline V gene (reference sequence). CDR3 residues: CASSSRGTNFQETQYF. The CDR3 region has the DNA TGTGCCAGCAGCTCAAGGGGGACTAACTTCCAAGAGACCCAGTACTTC.

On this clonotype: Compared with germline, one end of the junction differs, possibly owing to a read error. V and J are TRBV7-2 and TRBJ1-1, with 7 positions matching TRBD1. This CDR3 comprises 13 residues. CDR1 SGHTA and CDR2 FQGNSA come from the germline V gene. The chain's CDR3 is CASSSNRGTEAFF. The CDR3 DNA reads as TGTGCCAGCAGCTCGAACAGGGGAACTGAGGCTTTCTTT.

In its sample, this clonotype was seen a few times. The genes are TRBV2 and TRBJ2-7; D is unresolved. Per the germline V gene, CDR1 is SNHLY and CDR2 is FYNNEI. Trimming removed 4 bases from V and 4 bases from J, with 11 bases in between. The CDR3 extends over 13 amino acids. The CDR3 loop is CASSVGTPYEQYF. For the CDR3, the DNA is TGTGCCAGCAGTGTCGGTACTCCATACGAGCAGTACTTC.